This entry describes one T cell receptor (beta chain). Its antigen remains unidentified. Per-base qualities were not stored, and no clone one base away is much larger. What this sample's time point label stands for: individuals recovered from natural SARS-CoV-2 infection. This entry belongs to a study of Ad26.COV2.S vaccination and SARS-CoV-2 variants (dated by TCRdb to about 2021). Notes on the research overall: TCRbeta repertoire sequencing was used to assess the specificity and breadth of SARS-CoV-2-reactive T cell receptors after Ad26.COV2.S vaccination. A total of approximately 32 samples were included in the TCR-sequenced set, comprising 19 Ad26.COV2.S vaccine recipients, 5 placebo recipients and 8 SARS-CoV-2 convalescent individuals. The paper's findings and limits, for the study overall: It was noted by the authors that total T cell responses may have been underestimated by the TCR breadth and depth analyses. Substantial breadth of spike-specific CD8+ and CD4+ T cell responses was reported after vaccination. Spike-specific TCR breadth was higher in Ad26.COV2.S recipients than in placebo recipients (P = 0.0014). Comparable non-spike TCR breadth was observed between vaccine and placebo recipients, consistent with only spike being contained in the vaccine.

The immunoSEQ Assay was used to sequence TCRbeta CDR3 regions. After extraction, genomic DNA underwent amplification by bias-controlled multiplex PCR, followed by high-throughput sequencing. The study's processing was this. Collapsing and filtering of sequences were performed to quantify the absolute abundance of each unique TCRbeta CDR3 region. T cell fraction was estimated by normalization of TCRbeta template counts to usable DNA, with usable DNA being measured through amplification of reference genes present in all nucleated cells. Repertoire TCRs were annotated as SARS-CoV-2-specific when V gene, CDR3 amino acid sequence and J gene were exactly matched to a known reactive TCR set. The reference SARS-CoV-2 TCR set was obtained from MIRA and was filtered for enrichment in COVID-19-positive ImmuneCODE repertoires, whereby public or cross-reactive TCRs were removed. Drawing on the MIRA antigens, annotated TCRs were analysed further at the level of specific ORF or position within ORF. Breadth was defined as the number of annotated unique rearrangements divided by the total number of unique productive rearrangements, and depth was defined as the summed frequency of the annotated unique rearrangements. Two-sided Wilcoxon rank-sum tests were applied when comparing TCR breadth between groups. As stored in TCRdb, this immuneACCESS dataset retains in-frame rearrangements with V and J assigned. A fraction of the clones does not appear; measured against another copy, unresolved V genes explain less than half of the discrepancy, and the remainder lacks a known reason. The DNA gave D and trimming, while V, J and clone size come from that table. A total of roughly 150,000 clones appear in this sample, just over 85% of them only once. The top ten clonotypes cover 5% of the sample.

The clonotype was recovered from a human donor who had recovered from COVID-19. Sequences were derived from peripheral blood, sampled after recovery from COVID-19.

The nucleotides read TGTGCCAGCAGTTTATCTTATATGGGCCCTAACTATGGCTACACCTTC. This is translated as CASSLSYMGPNYGYTF. Here the chain combines TRBV27 and TRBJ1-2; no D gene is confidently identified. From the germline V gene (reference sequence), CDR1 is MNHEY and CDR2 is SMNVEV. From its cysteine to its phenylalanine, the CDR3 spans 16 amino acids. The entry retains the CDR3 DNA only, 48 bases that are in frame from base 1. V gives up 0 bases and J gives up 0 bases, and the segment between their germline ends measures 11 bases.